The 12 T cell receptor beta chains given below trace back to one sample, sequenced in a study of CDR3 diversity in severe acne. TCRdb re-derived calls from the PCR reads in MiXCR, one entry per CDR3 protein. The data contain over 100,000 distinct CDR3 sequences, under 60% of them seen just once; the ten biggest clones take up about an eighth. Sequencing was carried out using blood. The receptors here all came from a male donor with acne.

The chain carries TRBV7-2 and TRBJ2-5; 13 positions agree with TRBD2. The CDR3 totals 16 residues. Trimming took 2 bases from V and 2 from J; bases not matched to a gene: 2. Germline values: CDR1 SGHTA, CDR2 FQGNSA. The CDR3 region is CASSLWGLAGQETQYF. DNA of the CDR3: TGTGCCAGCAGCTTATGGGGACTAGCGGGGCAAGAGACCCAGTACTTC.

The J gene is TRBJ2-5, the V gene TRBV2; D is perhaps TRBD2 (6 bases). Looked up from germline, CDR1 is SNHLY and CDR2 is FYNNEI. This CDR3 has 15 residues. Trimming shortened V by 2 bases and J by 5 bases, and 15 bases separated the two germline ends. In DNA, the CDR3 is TGTGCCAGCAGTGAACGGCGGGGCTACTTGGAGACCCAGTACTTC. Its protein is CASSERRGYLETQYF.

This clonotype has ten or more counts. The V and J genes are TRBV2 and TRBJ2-2, with D uncertain. Trimming took off 10 bases at V and 4 bases at J, with 13 bases between the two ends. The CDR3 contains 13 residues. Germline assignment: CDR1 SNHLY and CDR2 FYNNEI. CDR3 in DNA: TGTGCCACCCCTGGATCCTTCACCGGGGAGCTGTTTTTT. It specifies CATPGSFTGELFF.

This clonotype showed up many times. The J gene is TRBJ2-1, the V gene TRBV7-3; D might be TRBD1 (5 bases). The CDR3 extends over 14 amino acids. The germline V and J ends were trimmed by 3 bases and 0 bases, with 6 bases remaining between them. The germline V gene encodes CDR1 SGHTA and CDR2 FQGTGA. The CDR3 sequence: CASSFDSSYNEQFF. The CDR3 DNA reads as TGTGCCAGCAGCTTTGACAGCTCCTACAATGAGCAGTTCTTC.

The table lists this clonotype with a count of one. The rearrangement links TRBV20-1 to TRBJ2-3; 9 bases are a match to TRBD2. Germline values: CDR1 DFQATT, CDR2 SNEGSKA (reference sequence). The CDR3 length is 15 residues. Trimming at V came to 7 bases and at J to 5 bases, leaving 13 bases not matched to a gene. This CDR3 is CSVQPGLAGVDTQYF. The CDR3 region has the DNA TGCAGTGTACAACCGGGACTAGCAGGGGTAGATACGCAGTATTTT.

The J gene is TRBJ2-2, the V gene TRBV19, with D perhaps matching TRBD1 (5 bases). Germline lookup yields CDR1 LNHDA and CDR2 SQIVND (reference sequence). V lost 5 bases to trimming and J lost 3 bases, with 13 bases between them. The CDR3 extends over 15 amino acids. The CDR3 reads CASSDTGHDTGELFF. For the CDR3, the DNA is TGTGCCAGTAGTGACACAGGCCATGACACCGGGGAGCTGTTTTTT.

In its sample, this clonotype was seen a few times. The rearrangement uses TRBV4-1 and TRBJ1-1; TRBD1 agrees at 8 bases. The CDR3 length is 15 residues. The V gene's germline CDR1 is MGHRA and CDR2 YSYEKL. V dropped 3 bases and J dropped 0; count of bases not matched to a gene: 3. The CDR3 sequence: CASSQGQVLNTEAFF. DNA for the CDR3: TGCGCCAGCAGCCAGGGACAGGTACTGAACACTGAAGCTTTCTTT.

This clonotype was counted between two and nine times. V and J are TRBV19 and TRBJ2-7, with 7 positions matching TRBD1. Germline values: CDR1 LNHDA, CDR2 SQIVND (reference sequence). The CDR3 spans 14 residues. The V and J ends lost 7 bases and 2 bases, in that order; junction bases with no gene match: 8. The CDR3 is CASIPGQKPYEQYF. The CDR3 region has the DNA TGTGCCAGTATCCCGGGACAGAAACCCTACGAGCAGTACTTC.

This clonotype was counted ten times or more. V gene TRBV12-3 or TRBV12-4 combines with J gene TRBJ1-6; D is unresolved. The CDR3 is 16 amino acids. V shed 0 bases and J shed 0 bases, with 6 bases lying between them. The CDR3 region is CASSLAWTSYNSPLHF. DNA of the CDR3: TGTGCCAGCAGTTTAGCGTGGACCTCCTATAATTCACCCCTCCACTTT.

This clonotype was detected ten times or more. The chain employs TRBV7-2 and TRBJ1-2, with TRBD1 as a possible D gene (5 bases). Trimming took 0 bases from V and 2 from J, leaving 7 bases between them. CDR1 is SGHTA, CDR2 FQGNSA, per germline. The CDR3 is made up of 14 amino acids. The chain's CDR3 is CASSLAAGNYGYTF. The CDR3 DNA follows: TGTGCCAGCAGCTTAGCTGCAGGGAACTATGGCTACACCTTC.

The gene calls are TRBV29-1 and TRBJ2-1; no clear D gene. CDR1 and CDR2 from the germline V gene are SQVTM and ANQGSEA. V was clipped by 8 bases and J by 4 bases, with 21 bases between them. The CDR3 runs to 15 residues. The CDR3 loop is CSQDRVPSDYNEQFF. CDR3 DNA: TGCAGCCAAGATCGCGTCCCCTCAGATTACAATGAGCAGTTCTTC.

This clonotype was found a few times. The chain uses TRBV28 and TRBJ1-2; D ambiguous. Trimming removed 6 bases from V and 6 bases from J, with 11 bases in between. The CDR3 totals 12 residues. The V gene's germline CDR1 is MDHEN and CDR2 SYDVKM. The CDR3 DNA follows: TGTGCCAGCAGCCCGGATGCAGATGGCTACACCTTC. Translating gives CASSPDADGYTF.